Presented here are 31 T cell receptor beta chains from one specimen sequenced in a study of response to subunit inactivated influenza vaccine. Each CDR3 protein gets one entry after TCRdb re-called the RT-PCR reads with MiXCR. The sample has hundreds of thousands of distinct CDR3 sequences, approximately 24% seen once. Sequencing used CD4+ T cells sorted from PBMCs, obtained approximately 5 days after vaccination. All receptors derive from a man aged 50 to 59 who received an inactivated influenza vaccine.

The CDR3 nucleotides read TGTGCCAGCAGTGAAGGGAATGGGAACAATCAGCCCCAGCATTTT. It codes for CASSEGNGNNQPQHF. The genes are TRBV2 and TRBJ1-5; D remains ambiguous. The CDR3 is 15 residues long. Germline V lookup: CDR1 SNHLY, CDR2 FYNNEI. Between the trimmed V and J ends, which lost 1 base and 3 bases, there was a span of 10 bases. Combining the CDR3 with reference TRBV2 and TRBJ1-5 gives the whole variable domain EPEVTQTPSHQVTQMGQEVILRCVPISNHLYFYWYRQILGQKVEFLVSFYNNEISEKSEIFDDQFSVERPDGSNFTLKIRSTKLEDSAMYFCASSEGNGNNQPQHFGDGTRLSIL.

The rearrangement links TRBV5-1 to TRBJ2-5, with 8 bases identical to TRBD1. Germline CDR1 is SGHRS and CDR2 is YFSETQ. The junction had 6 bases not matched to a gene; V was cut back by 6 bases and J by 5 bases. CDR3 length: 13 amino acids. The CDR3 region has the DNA TGCGCCAGCACCATACAGGGGGTGGAGACCCAGTACTTC. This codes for CASTIQGVETQYF.

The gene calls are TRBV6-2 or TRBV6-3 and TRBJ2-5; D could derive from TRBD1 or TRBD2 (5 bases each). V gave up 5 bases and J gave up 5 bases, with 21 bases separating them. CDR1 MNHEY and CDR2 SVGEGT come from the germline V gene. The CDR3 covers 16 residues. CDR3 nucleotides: TGTGCCAGCAGTAGATCGGGACGAACCCGTGTGGAGACCCAGTACTTC. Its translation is CASSRSGRTRVETQYF.

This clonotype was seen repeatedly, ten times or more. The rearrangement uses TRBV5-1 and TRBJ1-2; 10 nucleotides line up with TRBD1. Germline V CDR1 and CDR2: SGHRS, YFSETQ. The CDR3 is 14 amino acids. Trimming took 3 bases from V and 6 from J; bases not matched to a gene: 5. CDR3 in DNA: TGCGCCAGCAGCTCAGGGACAGGGGCCCATGGCTACACCTTC. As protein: CASSSGTGAHGYTF.

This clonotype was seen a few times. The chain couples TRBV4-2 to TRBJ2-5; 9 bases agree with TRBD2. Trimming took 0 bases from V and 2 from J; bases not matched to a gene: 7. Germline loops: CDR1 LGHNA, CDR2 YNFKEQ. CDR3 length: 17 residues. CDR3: CASSQDLTSGYQETQYF. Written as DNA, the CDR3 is TGTGCCAGCAGCCAAGATCTAACTAGCGGGTATCAAGAGACCCAGTACTTC.

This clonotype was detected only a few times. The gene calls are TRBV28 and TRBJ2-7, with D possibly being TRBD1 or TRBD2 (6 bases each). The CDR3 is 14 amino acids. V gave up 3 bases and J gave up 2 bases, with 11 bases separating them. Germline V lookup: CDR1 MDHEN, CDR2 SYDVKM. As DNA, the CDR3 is TGTGCCAGCAGTTTGCGGGACAAGACCTACGAGCAGTACTTC. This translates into CASSLRDKTYEQYF.

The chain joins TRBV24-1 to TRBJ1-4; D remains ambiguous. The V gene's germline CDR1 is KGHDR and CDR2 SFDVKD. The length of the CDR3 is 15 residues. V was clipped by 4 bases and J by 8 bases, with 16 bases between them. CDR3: CATSDSGGVGEKLFF. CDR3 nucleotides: TGTGCCACCAGTGACTCGGGTGGGGTAGGCGAAAAACTGTTTTTT.

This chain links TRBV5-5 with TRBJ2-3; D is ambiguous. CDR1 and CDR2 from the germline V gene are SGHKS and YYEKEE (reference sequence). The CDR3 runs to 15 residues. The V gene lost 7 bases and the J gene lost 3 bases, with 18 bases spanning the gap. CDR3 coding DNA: TGTGCCAGCGTTAAGGGTGAACGATCGACAGATACGCAGTATTTT. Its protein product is CASVKGERSTDTQYF.

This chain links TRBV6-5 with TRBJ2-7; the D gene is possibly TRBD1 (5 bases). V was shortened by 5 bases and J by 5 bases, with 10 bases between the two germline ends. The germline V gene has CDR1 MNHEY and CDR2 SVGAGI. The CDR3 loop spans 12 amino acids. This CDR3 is CASSQTGNEQYF. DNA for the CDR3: TGTGCCAGCAGTCAAACAGGAAACGAGCAGTACTTC.

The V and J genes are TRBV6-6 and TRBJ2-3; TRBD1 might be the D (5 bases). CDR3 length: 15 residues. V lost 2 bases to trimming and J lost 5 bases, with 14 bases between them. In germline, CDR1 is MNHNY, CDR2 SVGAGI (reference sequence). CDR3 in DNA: TGTGCCAGCAGTTACGGGTCAGGGTCCCAAGATACGCAGTATTTT. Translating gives CASSYGSGSQDTQYF.

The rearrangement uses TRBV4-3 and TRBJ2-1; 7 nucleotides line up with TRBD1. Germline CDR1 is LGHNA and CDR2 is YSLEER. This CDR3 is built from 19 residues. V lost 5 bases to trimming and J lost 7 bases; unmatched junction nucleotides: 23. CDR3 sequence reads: CASSSDRVESRVGLNEQFF. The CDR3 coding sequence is TGCGCCAGCAGCTCAGACAGGGTGGAAAGCCGAGTCGGGTTGAATGAGCAGTTCTTC.

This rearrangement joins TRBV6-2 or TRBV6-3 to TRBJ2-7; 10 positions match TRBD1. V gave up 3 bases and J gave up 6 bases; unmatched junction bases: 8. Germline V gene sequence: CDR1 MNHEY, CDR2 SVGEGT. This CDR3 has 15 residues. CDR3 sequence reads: CASSYSPRTGGEQYF. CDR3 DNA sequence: TGTGCCAGCAGTTATTCGCCCCGGACAGGGGGCGAGCAGTACTTC.

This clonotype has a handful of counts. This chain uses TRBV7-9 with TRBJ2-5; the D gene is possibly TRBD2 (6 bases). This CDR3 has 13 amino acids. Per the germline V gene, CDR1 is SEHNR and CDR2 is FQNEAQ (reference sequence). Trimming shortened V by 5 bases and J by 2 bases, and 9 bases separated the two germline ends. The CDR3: CASSRTKQETQYF. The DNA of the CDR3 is TGTGCCAGCAGCCGGACTAAGCAAGAGACCCAGTACTTC.

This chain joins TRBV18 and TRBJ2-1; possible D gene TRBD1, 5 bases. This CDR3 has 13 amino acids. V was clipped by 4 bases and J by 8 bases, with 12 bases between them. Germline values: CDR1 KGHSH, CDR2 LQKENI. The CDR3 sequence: CASSRLRVDEQFF. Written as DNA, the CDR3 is TGTGCCAGCTCACGACTCAGGGTGGATGAGCAGTTCTTC.

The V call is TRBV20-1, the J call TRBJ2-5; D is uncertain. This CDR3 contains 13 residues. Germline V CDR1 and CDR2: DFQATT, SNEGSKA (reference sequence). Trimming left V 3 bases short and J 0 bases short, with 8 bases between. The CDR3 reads CSASDGYQETQYF. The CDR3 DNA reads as TGCAGTGCTAGCGACGGGTACCAAGAGACCCAGTACTTC.

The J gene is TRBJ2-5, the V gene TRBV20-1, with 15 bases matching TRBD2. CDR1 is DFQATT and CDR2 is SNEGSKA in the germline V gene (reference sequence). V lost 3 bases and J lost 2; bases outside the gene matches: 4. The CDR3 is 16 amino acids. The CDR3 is CSARGTSGRRQETQYF. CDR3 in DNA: TGCAGTGCTAGGGGGACTAGCGGGAGGAGGCAAGAGACCCAGTACTTC.

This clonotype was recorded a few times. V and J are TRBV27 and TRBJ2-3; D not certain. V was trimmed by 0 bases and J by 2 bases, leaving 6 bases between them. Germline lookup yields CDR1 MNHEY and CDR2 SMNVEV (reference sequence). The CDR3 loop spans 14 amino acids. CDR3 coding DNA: TGTGCCAGCAGTTTATCCCAGATCACAGATACGCAGTATTTT. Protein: CASSLSQITDTQYF.

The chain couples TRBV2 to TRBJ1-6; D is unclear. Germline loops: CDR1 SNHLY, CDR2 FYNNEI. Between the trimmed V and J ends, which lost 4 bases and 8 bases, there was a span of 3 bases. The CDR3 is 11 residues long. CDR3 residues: CASSAYSPLHF. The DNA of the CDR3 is TGTGCCAGCAGTGCATATTCACCCCTCCACTTT.

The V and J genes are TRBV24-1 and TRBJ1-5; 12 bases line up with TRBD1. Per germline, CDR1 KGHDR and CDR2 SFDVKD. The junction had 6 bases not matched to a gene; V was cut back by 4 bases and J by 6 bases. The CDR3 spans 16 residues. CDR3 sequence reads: CATSDTGTGGFQPQHF. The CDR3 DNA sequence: TGTGCCACCAGTGACACCGGGACAGGGGGCTTTCAGCCCCAGCATTTT.

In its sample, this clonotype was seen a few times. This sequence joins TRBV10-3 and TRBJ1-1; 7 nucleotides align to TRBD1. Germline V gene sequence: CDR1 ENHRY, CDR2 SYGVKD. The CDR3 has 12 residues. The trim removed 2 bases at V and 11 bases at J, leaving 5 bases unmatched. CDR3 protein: CAISEGTDSAFF. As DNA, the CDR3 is TGTGCCATCAGTGAGGGGACAGATTCGGCTTTCTTT.

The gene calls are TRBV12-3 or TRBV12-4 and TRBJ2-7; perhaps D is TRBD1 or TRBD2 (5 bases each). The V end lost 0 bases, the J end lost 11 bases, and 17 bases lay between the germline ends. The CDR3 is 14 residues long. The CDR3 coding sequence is TGTGCCAGCAGTTTAGCGGGACGGGGACGTGGCGAGTACTTC. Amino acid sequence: CASSLAGRGRGEYF.

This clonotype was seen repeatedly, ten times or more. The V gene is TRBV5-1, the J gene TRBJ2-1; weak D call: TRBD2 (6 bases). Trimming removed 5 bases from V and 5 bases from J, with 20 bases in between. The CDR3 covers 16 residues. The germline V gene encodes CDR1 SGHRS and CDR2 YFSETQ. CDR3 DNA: TGCGCCAGCAGTGTTGGTGCCTTAGCGGTAGACAATGAGCAGTTCTTC. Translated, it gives CASSVGALAVDNEQFF.

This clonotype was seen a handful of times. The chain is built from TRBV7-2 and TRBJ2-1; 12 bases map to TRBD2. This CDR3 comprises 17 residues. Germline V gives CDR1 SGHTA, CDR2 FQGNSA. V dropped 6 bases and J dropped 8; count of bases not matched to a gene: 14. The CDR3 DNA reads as TGTGCCAGCAGGAAGAAAGCTAGCGGGGGGGGGTTCTATGAGCAGTTCTTC. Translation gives CASRKKASGGGFYEQFF.

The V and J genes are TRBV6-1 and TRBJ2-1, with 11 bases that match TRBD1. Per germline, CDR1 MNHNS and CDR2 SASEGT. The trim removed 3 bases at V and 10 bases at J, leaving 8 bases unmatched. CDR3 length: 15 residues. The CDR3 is CASSERDRGDREQFF. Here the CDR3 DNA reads TGTGCCAGCAGTGAGCGGGACAGGGGGGATCGGGAGCAGTTCTTC.

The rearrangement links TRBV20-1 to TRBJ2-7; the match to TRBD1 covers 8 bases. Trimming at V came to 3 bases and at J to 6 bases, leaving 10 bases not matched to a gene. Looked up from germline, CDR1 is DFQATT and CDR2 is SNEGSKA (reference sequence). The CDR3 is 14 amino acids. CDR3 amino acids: CSARPPQGAGEQYF. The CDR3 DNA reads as TGCAGTGCTAGGCCCCCCCAGGGGGCTGGCGAGCAGTACTTC.

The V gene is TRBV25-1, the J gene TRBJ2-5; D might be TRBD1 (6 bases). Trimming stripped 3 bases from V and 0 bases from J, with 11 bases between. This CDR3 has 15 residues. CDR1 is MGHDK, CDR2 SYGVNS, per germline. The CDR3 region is CASSDPGTHQETQYF. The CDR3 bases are TGTGCCAGCAGTGACCCCGGGACACACCAAGAGACCCAGTACTTC.

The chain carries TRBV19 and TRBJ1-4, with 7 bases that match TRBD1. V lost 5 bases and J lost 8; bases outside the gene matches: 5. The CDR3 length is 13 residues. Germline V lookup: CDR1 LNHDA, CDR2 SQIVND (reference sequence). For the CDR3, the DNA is TGTGCCAGTAGTCATAACAGGGGAGAAAAACTGTTTTTT. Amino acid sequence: CASSHNRGEKLFF.

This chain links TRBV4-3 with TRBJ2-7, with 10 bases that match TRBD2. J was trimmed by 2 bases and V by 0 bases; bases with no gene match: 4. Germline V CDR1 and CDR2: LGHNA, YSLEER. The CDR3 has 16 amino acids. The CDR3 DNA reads TGCGCCAGCAGCCAAGATCTAGCGGGAGTGCCCTACGAGCAGTACTTC. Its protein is CASSQDLAGVPYEQYF.

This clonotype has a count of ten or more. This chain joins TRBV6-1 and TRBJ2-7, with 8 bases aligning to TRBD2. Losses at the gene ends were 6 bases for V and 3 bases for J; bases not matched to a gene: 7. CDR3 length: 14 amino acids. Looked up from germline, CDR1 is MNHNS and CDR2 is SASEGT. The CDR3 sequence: CASSRRGGNYEQYF. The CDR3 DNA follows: TGTGCCAGCAGCAGACGGGGGGGCAACTACGAGCAGTACTTC.

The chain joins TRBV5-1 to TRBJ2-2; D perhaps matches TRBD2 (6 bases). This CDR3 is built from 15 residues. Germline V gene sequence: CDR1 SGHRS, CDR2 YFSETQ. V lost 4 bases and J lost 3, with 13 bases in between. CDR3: CASSEGGTYTGELFF. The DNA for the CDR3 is TGCGCCAGCAGCGAGGGAGGAACTTACACCGGGGAGCTGTTTTTT.

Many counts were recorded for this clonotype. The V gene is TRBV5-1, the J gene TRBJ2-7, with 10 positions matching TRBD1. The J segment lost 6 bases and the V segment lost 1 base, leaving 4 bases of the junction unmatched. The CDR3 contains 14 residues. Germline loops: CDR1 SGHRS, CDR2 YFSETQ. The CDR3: CASSLRDRGSEQYF. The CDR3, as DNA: TGCGCCAGCAGCTTGAGGGACAGGGGATCCGAGCAGTACTTC.